This TCR beta chain stems from a study of T cells in Graves' hyperthyroidism and ophthalmopathy. Study details: It was at initial diagnosis, before any treatment, that peripheral blood was collected. Study-wide findings and caveats: Most clonotypes that expanded in the thyroid above 0.001 also showed up in blood.

Amplification targeted TCR beta CDR3 regions from RNA transcripts. Initially, a first-round RT-PCR of the TCR CDR3 employed the HTBI primer set. TCRdb recomputed calls from the multiplex PCR reads with MiXCR, one row per CDR3 protein. The table records approximately 600,000 distinct CDR3 sequences, roughly 15% of them present only once. Germline assignment: CDR1 MDHEN and CDR2 SYDVKM. This CDR3 is built from 14 residues. Trimming shortened V by 1 base and J by 2 bases, and 9 bases separated the two germline ends. Notes on this clonotype: Its specificity is unknown.

Among the patients, aged 18 to 65, hyperthyroidism was newly diagnosed and had lasted under 2 months. PBMCs were obtained from 10 ml fresh peripheral blood. Sample: blood. The receptor was isolated from a woman in her thirties with Graves' hyperthyroidism. The chain has TRBV28 and TRBJ2-7, with a possible D match to TRBD1 (5 bases). The CDR3 sequence: CASSLYDSPYEQYF. CDR3 nucleotide sequence: TGTGCCAGCAGTTTATACGACAGCCCCTACGAGCAGTACTTC.